A selection of T cell receptor beta chains follows, all from one sample in a study of shared clonotypes between healthy human individuals. Method: immunoSEQ multiplex PCR; TCRdb's copy keeps in-frame clones and lacks some. The table has 800,000 to 950,000 clones, 95% to 97% seen once. Source material: naive CD8+ T cells sorted from blood. The receptors stem from a man between 25 and 39 years old in good health. The CDR3 runs from the conserved cysteine through the conserved F or W. The D gene is left open where the match is weak. Clone size, where shown, is once, few, many, or a class for clones that have expanded.

abundance	v_gene	d_gene	j_gene	CDR3nt	CDR3aa
-	TRBV7-9	TRBD1	TRBJ2-5	TGTGCCAGCAGCCCGAGACAGGGGGACCAAGAGACCCAGTACTTC	CASSPRQGDQETQYF
-	TRBV4-1	-	TRBJ1-2	TGCGCCAGCAGAGGGGACACTCCGGGCTACACCTTC	CASRGDTPGYTF
-	TRBV14	TRBD1	TRBJ1-4	TGTGCCAGCAGCCAGACAGGGGCGCAGTTTGAAAAACTGTTTTTT	CASSQTGAQFEKLFF
-	TRBV7-9	-	TRBJ1-2	TGTGCCAGCAGCTTAGTTCTAGGGCGAGGGGCCTATGGCTACACCTTC	CASSLVLGRGAYGYTF
few	TRBV7-2	-	TRBJ2-3	TGTGCCAGCAGCTTTTGGGCAGATACGCAGTATTTT	CASSFWADTQYF
-	TRBV27	TRBD1	TRBJ1-5	TGTGCCAGCAGTTACGGGACAGGCAGCAATCAGCCCCAGCATTTT	CASSYGTGSNQPQHF
-	TRBV25-1	-	TRBJ1-2	TGTGCCAGCTCGGACCACGGCGGCTATGGCTACACCTTC	CASSDHGGYGYTF
-	TRBV28	-	TRBJ2-2	TGTGCCAGCAGTTTGGTGGGACTCTCAAAGGGTGGGGAGCTGTTTTTT	CASSLVGLSKGGELFF
-	TRBV27	-	TRBJ2-6	TGTGCCAGCACAGATAGCTTCTCTGGGGCCAACGTCCTGACTTTC	CASTDSFSGANVLTF
-	TRBV7-2	TRBD2	TRBJ2-5	TGTGCCAGCAGCTCGACCGGGACTAGAGGAGAGACCCAGTACTTC	CASSSTGTRGETQYF
-	TRBV6-5	TRBD1	TRBJ1-1	TGTGCCAGCAGCAACACAGGGGCCACTGAAGCTTTCTTT	CASSNTGATEAFF
-	TRBV27	-	TRBJ2-7	TGTGCCAGCAGTCCAGGGGCTGCTAACTACGAGCAGTACTTC	CASSPGAANYEQYF
-	TRBV4-1	-	TRBJ1-2	TGCGCCAGCAGCCAAGGTGGCATCTATGGCTACACCTTC	CASSQGGIYGYTF
-	TRBV11-2	-	TRBJ2-7	TGTGCCAGCAGCTCGCGTGACTCGGATACCTACGAGCAGTACTTC	CASSSRDSDTYEQYF
-	TRBV18	TRBD1	TRBJ2-3	TGTGCCAGCTCACCACGGGGACAGGGTACAGATACGCAGTATTTT	CASSPRGQGTDTQYF
-	TRBV4-3	TRBD2	TRBJ2-1	TGCGCCAGCAGCCTGGGACTAGCGGGAGAGGATGAGCAGTTCTTC	CASSLGLAGEDEQFF
once	TRBV5-4	TRBD1	TRBJ2-1	TGTGCCAGCACCGGGACAGAGTACAATGAGCAGTTCTTC	CASTGTEYNEQFF
-	TRBV6-5	-	TRBJ1-1	TGTGCCAGCATGGCTCGGATGAACACTGAAGCTTTCTTT	CASMARMNTEAFF
-	TRBV9	-	TRBJ1-3	TGTGCCAGCAGCGACCCTGGGACGGACTCTGGAAACACCATATATTTT	CASSDPGTDSGNTIYF
-	TRBV4-3	TRBD2	TRBJ2-7	TGCGCCAGCAGCCAAGAGGCGGAGAGTAGCGGGAGGCACTACGAGCAGTACTTC	CASSQEAESSGRHYEQYF
-	TRBV11-3	TRBD1	TRBJ2-5	TGTGCCAGCAGCCCCGGGACAGGGACGGAGACCCAGTACTTC	CASSPGTGTETQYF
-	TRBV5-6	TRBD1	TRBJ2-3	TGTGCCAGCAGCTTGGTATGGCAGGGGGCTCTTACAGATACGCAGTATTTT	CASSLVWQGALTDTQYF
-	TRBV27	-	TRBJ2-3	TGTGCCAGCAGTAAGGGACTCCTCCGAGCAGATACGCAGTATTTT	CASSKGLLRADTQYF
-	TRBV15	TRBD1	TRBJ1-2	TGTGCCACCAGCAAAATGACATTGGGACAGAACTATGGCTACACCTTC	CATSKMTLGQNYGYTF
-	TRBV9	-	TRBJ2-7	TGTGCCAGCAGCCCCCTCATCGACCACGAGCAGTACTTC	CASSPLIDHEQYF
-	TRBV27	-	TRBJ2-2	TGTGCCAGCAGCTACGGACAGAACACCGGGGAGCTGTTTTTT	CASSYGQNTGELFF
-	TRBV11-2	-	TRBJ2-2	TGTGCCAGCAGCTTAGGAGGGCCCCCGGGTGGGGAGCTGTTTTTT	CASSLGGPPGGELFF
-	TRBV25-1	-	TRBJ2-6	TGTGCCAGCAGTGCTCCGACTGGGGCCAACGTCCTGACTTTC	CASSAPTGANVLTF
-	TRBV9	TRBD2	TRBJ2-1	TGTGCCAGCAGCGGTAGCGGGGTCTCCTACGATGAGCAGTTCTTC	CASSGSGVSYDEQFF
-	TRBV11-2	-	TRBJ2-2	TGTGCCAGCAGCTTAATTTCATGGGAGCTGTTTTTT	CASSLISWELFF
-	TRBV18	-	TRBJ2-7	TGTGCCAGCTCACCGCCTGGGGGTGGGGCCGATTACGAGCAGTACTTC	CASSPPGGGADYEQYF
-	TRBV6-1	-	TRBJ2-5	TGTGCCAGCAGTGTCGACGGGGAGACCCAGTACTTC	CASSVDGETQYF
-	TRBV5-1	-	TRBJ2-7	TGCGCCAGCAGCTCCGAGGCGTCCTACGAGCAGTACTTC	CASSSEASYEQYF
-	TRBV28	TRBD1	TRBJ2-2	TGTGCCAGCAGGACTCCCAGGGGGCCCGGGGAGCTGTTTTTT	CASRTPRGPGELFF
-	TRBV10-3	-	TRBJ2-2	TGTGCCATCAGTGAGATGGCAGGGATGAACGGGGAGCTGTTTTTT	CAISEMAGMNGELFF
-	TRBV18	-	TRBJ1-5	TGTGCCAGCTCACCACCGTGGCCGCACCTGGGGCCCCAGCATTTT	CASSPPWPHLGPQHF
-	TRBV4-1	TRBD2	TRBJ2-4	TGCGCCAGCAGCCAAGAGGGGTTAAGAGGGAGGGCGAGGATTCAGTACTTC	CASSQEGLRGRARIQYF
-	TRBV28	-	TRBJ2-1	TGTGCCAGCAGGCCGAGACTAGATAGCTCCTACAATGAGCAGTTCTTC	CASRPRLDSSYNEQFF
-	TRBV6-6	-	TRBJ2-5	TGTGCCAGCTTGGGGGGGCGTGCGGAGACCCAGTACTTC	CASLGGRAETQYF
-	TRBV29-1	-	TRBJ2-7	TGCAGCGTTCGGGACCTCGAAATGGGGCAGTACTTC	CSVRDLEMGQYF
-	TRBV9	-	TRBJ1-1	TGTGCCAGCAGCCCACGCCCAGGGTCCACTGAAGCTTTCTTT	CASSPRPGSTEAFF
-	TRBV13	-	TRBJ2-7	TGTGCCAGCAGCTTATCGGATATCGGGAGTGGTTACGAGCAGTACTTC	CASSLSDIGSGYEQYF
-	TRBV11-2	-	TRBJ2-3	TGTGCCAGCAGCCCTTCCACAGATACGCAGTATTTT	CASSPSTDTQYF
-	TRBV4-1	-	TRBJ1-1	TGCGCCAGCAGCCAAGGAATACGGGCGGACACTGAAGCTTTCTTT	CASSQGIRADTEAFF
-	TRBV6-5	-	TRBJ2-1	TGTGCCAGCAGTTGGGATTCCTACAATGAGCAGTTCTTC	CASSWDSYNEQFF
-	TRBV27	-	TRBJ2-2	TGTGCCAGCAGTTTTGGTACAGCTCCGTCCACCGGGGAGCTGTTTTTT	CASSFGTAPSTGELFF
-	TRBV6-1	-	TRBJ2-1	TGTGCCAGCAGTGAAGTCTCCTTTCACTTCTTC	CASSEVSFHFF
-	TRBV2	-	TRBJ2-2	TGTGCCAGCAGTGAATGGGAGGAAGGGTTAGTCACCGGGGAGCTGTTTTTT	CASSEWEEGLVTGELFF
-	TRBV5-1	-	TRBJ2-1	TGCGCCAGCAGCTTGACGAGCGGTAATGAGCAGTTCTTC	CASSLTSGNEQFF